This TCR beta chain was sequenced during a study of cytomegalovirus exposure and HLA in healthy donors. V gave up 3 bases and J gave up 4 bases; unmatched junction bases: 6. The V gene's germline CDR1 is SEHNR and CDR2 FQNEAQ (reference sequence). This CDR3 is built from 15 residues. Amplification used 60 Vbeta primers and 13 Jbeta primers. Method: immunoSEQ multiplex PCR; TCRdb's copy keeps in-frame clones and lacks some. The table has fewer than 60,000 clones, 70% to 85% seen once. This sequence was found in a woman aged 40 to 50 in good health and CMV-seropositive. The chain has TRBV7-9 and TRBJ2-3; TRBD2 agrees at 8 bases. The sequenced sample was PBMCs. CDR3 DNA sequence: TGTGCCAGCAGCTTTGCCGGGGGGGCAGCAGATACGCAGTATTTT. It yields the protein CASSFAGGAADTQYF.